This T cell receptor beta chain derives from a study of Ad26.COV2.S vaccination and SARS-CoV-2 variants. About this clone itself: Its antigen is undetermined.

The treatment is: roughly 18 received Ad26.COV2.S at low or high dose, single or two shots; about 5 received placebo; per-sample allocation not given. Specimens were obtained on day 63 following the first vaccine or placebo injection. Based in Boston, the donor was an adult of 18-55 years. Study observations and caveats: There was a possibility that the TCR breadth and depth analyses underestimated total T cell responses.

From germline, CDR1 is SGHDT and CDR2 YYEEEE. CDR3 length: 14 residues. V was trimmed by 0 bases and J by 0 bases, leaving 7 bases between them. Libraries were prepared by immunoSEQ multiplex PCR; TCRdb keeps only in-frame clonotypes and omits some of them. The sample holds roughly 350,000 clones, about nine tenths seen once. The chain is built from TRBV5-6 and TRBJ2-7; D is undetermined. Sequencing was performed on peripheral blood, taken in a trial of Ad26.COV2.S vaccine versus placebo. The TCR sequence derives from a person aged 18-60 years who received the Ad26.COV2.S COVID-19 vaccine or a placebo. The CDR3, as DNA: TGTGCCAGCAGCTTGGATTACGGCTCCTACGAGCAGTACTTC. Translating gives CASSLDYGSYEQYF.